This T cell receptor (beta chain) was observed in a study of blood T cell repertoires in COVID-19. Study-level background: Sources were T cells, B-cell-depleted T cells, or PBMCs; the material itself was cDNA or gDNA.

Germline trimming cut 4 bases from V and 6 bases from J; bases unmatched to any gene: 13. The CDR3 covers 16 residues. Germline loops: CDR1 LGHNA, CDR2 YNFKEQ. Generated by immunoSEQ multiplex PCR, the TCRdb table keeps only in-frame clones and is missing some. The sample lists fewer than 200,000 clones, approximately 85% occurring once. The sequenced sample was peripheral blood. J is TRBJ1-1 and V is TRBV4-2; 8 bases agree with TRBD1. This sequence was found in a man between 60 and 70 years old who had recovered from COVID-19. The CDR3 DNA is TGTGCCAGCAGCCGCGGACAGGGCAACTCCTTCCCTGAAGCTTTCTTT. Residues: CASSRGQGNSFPEAFF.